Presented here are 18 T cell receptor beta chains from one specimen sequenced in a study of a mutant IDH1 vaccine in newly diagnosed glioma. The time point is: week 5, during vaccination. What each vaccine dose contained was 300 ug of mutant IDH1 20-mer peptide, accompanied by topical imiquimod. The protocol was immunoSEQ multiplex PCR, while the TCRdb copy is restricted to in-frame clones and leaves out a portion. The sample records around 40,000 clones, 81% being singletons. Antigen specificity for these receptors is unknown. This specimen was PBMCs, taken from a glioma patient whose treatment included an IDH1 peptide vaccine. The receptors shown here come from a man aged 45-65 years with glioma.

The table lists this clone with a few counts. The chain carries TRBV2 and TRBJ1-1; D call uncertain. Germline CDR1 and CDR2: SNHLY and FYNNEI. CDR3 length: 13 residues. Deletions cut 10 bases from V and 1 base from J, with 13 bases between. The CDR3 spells CAMRGEGNTEAFF. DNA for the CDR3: TGTGCCATGCGCGGGGAGGGGAACACTGAAGCTTTCTTT.

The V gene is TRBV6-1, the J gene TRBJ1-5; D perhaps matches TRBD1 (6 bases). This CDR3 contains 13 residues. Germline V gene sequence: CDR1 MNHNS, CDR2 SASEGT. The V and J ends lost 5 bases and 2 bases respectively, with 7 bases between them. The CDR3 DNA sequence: TGTGCCAGCAGTTGGACAGGCAATCAGCCCCAGCATTTT. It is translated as CASSWTGNQPQHF.

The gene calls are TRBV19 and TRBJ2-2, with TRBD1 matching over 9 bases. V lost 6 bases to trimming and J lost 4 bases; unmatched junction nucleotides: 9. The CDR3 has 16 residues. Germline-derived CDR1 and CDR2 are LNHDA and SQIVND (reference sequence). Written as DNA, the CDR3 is TGTGCCAGTAGATCCGCGGGACAGGGTGGCACCGGGGAGCTGTTTTTT. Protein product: CASRSAGQGGTGELFF.

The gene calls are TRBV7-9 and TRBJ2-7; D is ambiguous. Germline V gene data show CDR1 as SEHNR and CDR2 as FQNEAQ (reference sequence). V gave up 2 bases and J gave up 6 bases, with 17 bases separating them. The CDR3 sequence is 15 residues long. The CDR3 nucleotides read TGTGCCAGCAGCTTAAAAGACACCTCCCGAGGCGAGCAGTACTTC. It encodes CASSLKDTSRGEQYF. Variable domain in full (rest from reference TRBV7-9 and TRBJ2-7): DTGVSQNPRHKITKRGQNVTFRCDPISEHNRLYWYRQTLGQGPEFLTYFQNEAQLEKSRLLSDRFSAERPKGSFSTLEIQRTEQGDSAMYLCASSLKDTSRGEQYFGPGTRLTVT.

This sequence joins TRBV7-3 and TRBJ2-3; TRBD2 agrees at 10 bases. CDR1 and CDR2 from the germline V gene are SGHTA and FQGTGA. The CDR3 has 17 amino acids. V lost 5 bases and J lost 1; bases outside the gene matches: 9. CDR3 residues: CASSRTPLAGGTDTQYF. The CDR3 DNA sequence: TGTGCCAGCAGCCGGACTCCCCTAGCGGGGGGCACAGATACGCAGTATTTT.

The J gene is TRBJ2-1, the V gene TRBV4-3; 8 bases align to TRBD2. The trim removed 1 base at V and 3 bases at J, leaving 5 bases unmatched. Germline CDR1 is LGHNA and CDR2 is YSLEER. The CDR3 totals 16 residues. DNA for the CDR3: TGCGCCAGCAGCCAAGGAAGTAGCGGGGACTACAATGAGCAGTTCTTC. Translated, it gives CASSQGSSGDYNEQFF.

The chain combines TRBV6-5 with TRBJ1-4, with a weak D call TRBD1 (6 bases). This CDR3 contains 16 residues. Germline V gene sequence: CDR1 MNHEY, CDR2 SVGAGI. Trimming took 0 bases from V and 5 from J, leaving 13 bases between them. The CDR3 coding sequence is TGTGCCAGCAGTTACTCTCCTGGGGGCGGGAATGAAAAACTGTTTTTT. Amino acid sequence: CASSYSPGGGNEKLFF.

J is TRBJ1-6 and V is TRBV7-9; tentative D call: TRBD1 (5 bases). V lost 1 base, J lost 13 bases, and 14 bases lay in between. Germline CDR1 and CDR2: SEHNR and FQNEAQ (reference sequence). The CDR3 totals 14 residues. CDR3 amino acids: CASSLDSGGSPLHF. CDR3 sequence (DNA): TGTGCCAGCAGCTTAGATAGCGGGGGGAGCCCCCTCCACTTT. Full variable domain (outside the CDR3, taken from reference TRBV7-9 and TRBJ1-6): DTGVSQNPRHKITKRGQNVTFRCDPISEHNRLYWYRQTLGQGPEFLTYFQNEAQLEKSRLLSDRFSAERPKGSFSTLEIQRTEQGDSAMYLCASSLDSGGSPLHFGNGTRLTVT.

The CDR3 spells CASSFEGSNTEAFF. DNA of the CDR3: TGTGCCAGCAGCTTTGAGGGGTCGAACACTGAAGCTTTCTTT. The chain carries TRBV7-2 and TRBJ1-1; D might be TRBD1 (5 bases). V shed 3 bases and J shed 1 base, with 9 bases lying between them. The length of the CDR3 is 14 residues. Germline V lookup: CDR1 SGHTA, CDR2 FQGNSA.

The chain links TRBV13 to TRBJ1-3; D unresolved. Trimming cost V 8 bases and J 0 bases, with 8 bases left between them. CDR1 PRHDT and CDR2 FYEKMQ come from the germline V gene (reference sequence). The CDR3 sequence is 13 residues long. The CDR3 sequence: CASRWSSGNTIYF. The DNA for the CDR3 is TGTGCCAGCCGATGGAGCTCTGGAAACACCATATATTTT.

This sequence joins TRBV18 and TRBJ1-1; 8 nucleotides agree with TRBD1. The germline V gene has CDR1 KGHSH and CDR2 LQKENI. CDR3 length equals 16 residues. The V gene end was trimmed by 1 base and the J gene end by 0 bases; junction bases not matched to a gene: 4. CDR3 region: CASSPRPGGVNTEAFF. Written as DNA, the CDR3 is TGTGCCAGCTCACCACGGCCAGGGGGCGTGAACACTGAAGCTTTCTTT.

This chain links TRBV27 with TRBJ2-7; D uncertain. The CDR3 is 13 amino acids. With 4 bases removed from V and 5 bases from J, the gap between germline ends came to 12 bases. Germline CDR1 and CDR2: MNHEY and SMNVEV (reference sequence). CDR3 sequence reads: CASSWVGVDEQYF. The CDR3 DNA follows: TGTGCCAGCAGTTGGGTTGGTGTCGACGAGCAGTACTTC.

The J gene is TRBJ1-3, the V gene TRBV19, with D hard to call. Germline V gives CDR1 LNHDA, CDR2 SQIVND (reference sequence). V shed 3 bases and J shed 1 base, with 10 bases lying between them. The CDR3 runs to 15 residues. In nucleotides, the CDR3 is TGTGCCAGTAGTATGTCAGGAAAATCTGGAAACACCATATATTTT. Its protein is CASSMSGKSGNTIYF.

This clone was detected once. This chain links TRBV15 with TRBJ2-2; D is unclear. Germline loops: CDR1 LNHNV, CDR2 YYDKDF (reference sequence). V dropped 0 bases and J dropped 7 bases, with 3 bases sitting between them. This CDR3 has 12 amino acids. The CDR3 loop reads CATSRDLGELFF. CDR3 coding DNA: TGTGCCACCAGCAGAGATCTCGGGGAGCTGTTTTTT.

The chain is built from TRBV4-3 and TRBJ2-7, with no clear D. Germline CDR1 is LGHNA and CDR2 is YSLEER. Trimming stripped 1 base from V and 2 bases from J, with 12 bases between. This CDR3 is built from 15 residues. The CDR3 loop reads CASSQGVDSPYEQYF. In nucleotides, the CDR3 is TGCGCCAGCAGCCAAGGGGTCGACTCGCCCTACGAGCAGTACTTC.

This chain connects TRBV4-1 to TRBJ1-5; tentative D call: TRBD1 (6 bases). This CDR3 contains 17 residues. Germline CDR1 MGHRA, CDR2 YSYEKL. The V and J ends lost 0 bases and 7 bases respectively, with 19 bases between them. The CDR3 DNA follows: TGCGCCAGCAGCCAAGATATATCGGCAGGGGCTCCCCAGCCCCAGCATTTT. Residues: CASSQDISAGAPQPQHF.

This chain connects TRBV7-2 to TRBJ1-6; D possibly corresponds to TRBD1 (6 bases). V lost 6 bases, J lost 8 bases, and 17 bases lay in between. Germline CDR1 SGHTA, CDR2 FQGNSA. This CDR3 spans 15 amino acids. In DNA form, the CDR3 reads TGTGCCAGCAGGCTAGGGTGGGACACGGATTCACCCCTCCACTTT. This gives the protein CASRLGWDTDSPLHF.

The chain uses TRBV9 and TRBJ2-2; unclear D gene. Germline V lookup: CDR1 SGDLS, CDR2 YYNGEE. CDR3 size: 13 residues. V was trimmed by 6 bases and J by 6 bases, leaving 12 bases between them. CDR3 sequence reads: CASTPTYPGELFF. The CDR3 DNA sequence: TGTGCCAGCACCCCGACATATCCCGGGGAGCTGTTTTTT.